The 32 T cell receptor beta chains below were found in one sample sequenced in a study of shared clonotypes between healthy human individuals. Measured with immunoSEQ multiplex PCR; TCRdb has only the in-frame clones, and not every one. The profile shows roughly 1,500,000 clones, 95% to 99% of them singletons. Sequenced material: naive CD4+ T cells sorted from blood. Described subset: CD45RA+ positively selected. These receptors came from a man under 40 in good health.

V is TRBV6-5 and J is TRBJ2-5; TRBD1 might be the D (6 bases). Per the germline V gene, CDR1 is MNHEY and CDR2 is SVGAGI. Trimming took off 6 bases at V and 5 bases at J, with 13 bases between the two ends. The CDR3 spans 13 residues. This CDR3 is CASRPGVWETQYF. In DNA form, the CDR3 reads TGTGCCAGCAGGCCAGGGGTTTGGGAGACCCAGTACTTC.

This clone was picked up one time. This chain uses TRBV28 with TRBJ1-5; D gene uncertain. Looked up from germline, CDR1 is MDHEN and CDR2 is SYDVKM. The length of the CDR3 is 14 residues. V lost 2 bases to trimming and J lost 1 base, with 6 bases between them. The CDR3 DNA reads as TGTGCCAGCAGTTTACGGAGGAGCAATCAGCCCCAGCATTTT. Protein product: CASSLRRSNQPQHF.

This clone appeared a single time. The chain has TRBV27 and TRBJ2-7; TRBD2 aligns across 11 bases. The germline gives CDR1 MNHEY, CDR2 SMNVEV (reference sequence). V shed 8 bases and J 6 bases; nucleotides not matched to a gene: 6. This CDR3 comprises 13 residues. This CDR3 is CASRLAGSGEQYF. The CDR3, as DNA: TGTGCCAGCCGACTAGCGGGGTCCGGCGAGCAGTACTTC.

CDR3 nucleotide sequence: TGTGCCAGTAGCCTAGGGGGCCGCGGGGAGCTGTTTTTT. It specifies CASSLGGRGELFF. The genes are TRBV19 and TRBJ2-2; 7 bases line up with TRBD1. This CDR3 comprises 13 residues. The junction had 5 bases not matched to a gene; V was cut back by 6 bases and J by 7 bases. Germline loops: CDR1 LNHDA, CDR2 SQIVND (reference sequence).

With respect to this clone: Other DNA sequences from this sample encode an identical CDR3 as well. This chain links TRBV28 with TRBJ2-1; D is perhaps TRBD2 (5 bases). V lost 3 bases and J 0 bases, leaving 9 bases between the germline ends. The CDR3 contains 15 residues. Germline assignment: CDR1 MDHEN and CDR2 SYDVKM. The CDR3 DNA reads as TGTGCCAGCAGTTTGAGCGGCCTCTCCTACAATGAGCAGTTCTTC. This gives the protein CASSLSGLSYNEQFF. The full variable domain, rest sourced from reference TRBV28 and TRBJ2-1, is DVKVTQSSRYLVKRTGEKVFLECVQDMDHENMFWYRQDPGLGLRLIYFSYDVKMKEKGDIPEGYSVSREKKERFSLILESASTNQTSMYLCASSLSGLSYNEQFFGPGTRLTVL.

This rearrangement joins TRBV25-1 to TRBJ2-3; TRBD2 might be the D (6 bases). The CDR3 is 16 residues long. V lost 5 bases and J lost 2, with 17 bases in between. Germline V CDR1 and CDR2: MGHDK, SYGVNS. The CDR3 nucleotides read TGTGCCAGCAGTCGTCGAGGCGGGGCCCCCACAGATACGCAGTATTTT. Its protein product is CASSRRGGAPTDTQYF. Based on the CDR3 plus reference TRBV25-1 and TRBJ2-3, the full variable domain is EADIYQTPRYLVIGTGKKITLECSQTMGHDKMYWYQQDPGMELHLIHYSYGVNSTEKGDLSSESTVSRIRTEHFPLTLESARPSHTSQYLCASSRRGGAPTDTQYFGPGTRLTVL.

The rearrangement joins TRBV7-9 to TRBJ2-7; D possibly corresponds to TRBD1 (5 bases). CDR3 length: 13 amino acids. V dropped 8 bases and J dropped 1 base, with 12 bases sitting between them. Per germline, CDR1 SEHNR and CDR2 FQNEAQ (reference sequence). The CDR3 DNA is TGTGCCAGCGACAGTTCCGTTTCCTACGAGCAGTACTTC. It codes for CASDSSVSYEQYF.

This rearrangement joins TRBV28 to TRBJ1-1; possible D gene TRBD1, 5 bases. V was shortened by 5 bases and J by 5 bases, with 15 bases between the two germline ends. CDR3 length equals 14 residues. CDR1 is MDHEN, CDR2 SYDVKM, per germline. This CDR3 reads CASSPGGERTEAFF. The CDR3 coding sequence is TGTGCCAGCAGTCCGGGAGGGGAAAGGACTGAAGCTTTCTTT.

The chain carries TRBV7-9 and TRBJ2-7; no reliable D call. Trimming removed 6 bases at V and 6 bases at J, with 12 bases between. CDR1 SEHNR and CDR2 FQNEAQ come from the germline V gene (reference sequence). CDR3 length equals 12 residues. DNA for the CDR3: TGTGCCAGCAGTGCTTCTAGGTCCGAGCAGTACTTC. Its protein is CASSASRSEQYF.

The chain is built from TRBV28 and TRBJ2-5; D possibly corresponds to TRBD1 (6 bases). CDR1 and CDR2 (germline): MDHEN, SYDVKM. The CDR3 is 13 amino acids. The V gene lost 5 bases and the J gene lost 5 bases, with 12 bases spanning the gap. The CDR3 DNA sequence: TGTGCCAGCAGTAAGACAGGCGCGGAGACCCAGTACTTC. Its protein is CASSKTGAETQYF.

The chain uses TRBV5-5 and TRBJ2-3; D is undetermined. Deletions cut 2 bases from V and 1 base from J, with 11 bases between. Germline V gene data show CDR1 as SGHKS and CDR2 as YYEKEE (reference sequence). This CDR3 is 15 amino acids long. The CDR3 coding sequence is TGTGCCAGCAGCTTCGGATGGCTAGGCACAGATACGCAGTATTTT. Its translation is CASSFGWLGTDTQYF.

The J gene is TRBJ2-1, the V gene TRBV9, with 9 bases fitting TRBD2. The CDR3 totals 16 residues. With 4 bases clipped from V and 7 bases from J, the junction kept 12 bases outside the gene matches. Germline loops: CDR1 SGDLS, CDR2 YYNGEE. Here the CDR3 DNA reads TGTGCCAGCAGCTTCCGGGCGGTAGCGGGAGATAATGAGCAGTTCTTC. Protein: CASSFRAVAGDNEQFF.

The V gene is TRBV15, the J gene TRBJ1-5; 8 bases fit TRBD1. CDR1 is LNHNV and CDR2 is YYDKDF in the germline V gene (reference sequence). The CDR3 has 18 residues. The V gene end was trimmed by 1 base and the J gene end by 0 bases; junction bases not matched to a gene: 8. DNA for the CDR3: TGTGCCACCAGCAGAGTCGAGGGACAGGAGAATAGCAATCAGCCCCAGCATTTT. Protein sequence: CATSRVEGQENSNQPQHF.

Regarding this clone: The same CDR3 can be traced to other DNA sequences in this sample. This sequence joins TRBV19 and TRBJ1-2, with unresolved D. Germline loops: CDR1 LNHDA, CDR2 SQIVND (reference sequence). V was shortened by 4 bases and J by 0 bases, with 9 bases between the two germline ends. The CDR3 is 14 residues long. CDR3 protein: CASSRDGANYGYTF. Here the CDR3 DNA reads TGTGCCAGTAGTAGAGACGGCGCTAACTATGGCTACACCTTC.

The V call is TRBV7-9, the J call TRBJ2-7; 8 bases map to TRBD1. J was trimmed by 3 bases and V by 3 bases; bases with no gene match: 7. CDR1 is SEHNR and CDR2 is FQNEAQ in the germline V gene (reference sequence). CDR3 length: 15 residues. CDR3 protein: CASSLMDRVGYEQYF. CDR3 nucleotide sequence: TGTGCCAGCAGCTTGATGGACAGGGTAGGCTACGAGCAGTACTTC. Combining the CDR3 with reference TRBV7-9 and TRBJ2-7 gives the whole variable domain DTGVSQNPRHKITKRGQNVTFRCDPISEHNRLYWYRQTLGQGPEFLTYFQNEAQLEKSRLLSDRFSAERPKGSFSTLEIQRTEQGDSAMYLCASSLMDRVGYEQYFGPGTRLTVT.

CDR3 bases: TGTGCCAGCAGCATTGGACCGCTTCCCTATGGGGAAAAACTGTTTTTT. As protein: CASSIGPLPYGEKLFF. The chain employs TRBV9 and TRBJ1-4; D not resolved. V shed 4 bases and J shed 8 bases, with 21 bases lying between them. There are 16 residues in the CDR3. Per the germline V gene, CDR1 is SGDLS and CDR2 is YYNGEE.

This clone appeared once. The genes are TRBV19 and TRBJ1-5; D gene ambiguous. Between the trimmed V and J ends, which lost 6 bases and 3 bases, there was a span of 9 bases. Germline-derived CDR1 and CDR2 are LNHDA and SQIVND (reference sequence). The CDR3 loop spans 13 amino acids. The CDR3 coding sequence is TGTGCCAGTAGGGTAAGAGACAATCAGCCCCAGCATTTT. It encodes CASRVRDNQPQHF. Drawing the rest from reference TRBV19 and TRBJ1-5, the complete variable domain is DGGITQSPKYLFRKEGQNVTLSCEQNLNHDAMYWYRQDPGQGLRLIYYSQIVNDFQKGDIAEGYSVSREKKESFPLTVTSAQKNPTAFYLCASRVRDNQPQHFGDGTRLSIL.

J is TRBJ2-7 and V is TRBV5-1; D possibly corresponds to TRBD1 (8 bases). The V gene lost 4 bases and the J gene lost 0 bases, with 17 bases spanning the gap. CDR3 length equals 16 residues. Germline V gene sequence: CDR1 SGHRS, CDR2 YFSETQ. As DNA, the CDR3 is TGCGCCAGCAGCCCCTGGGACAGGACTAGCTCCTACGAGCAGTACTTC. The encoded protein is CASSPWDRTSSYEQYF.

The V and J genes are TRBV9 and TRBJ2-1; a weak D match, TRBD1 (6 bases). Deletions cut 0 bases from V and 6 bases from J, with 10 bases between. From germline, CDR1 is SGDLS and CDR2 YYNGEE. The CDR3 contains 14 residues. The CDR3 region has the DNA TGTGCCAGCAGCGTAGTACAGGGAAGCAATGAGCAGTTCTTC. The encoded protein is CASSVVQGSNEQFF.

The V gene is TRBV15, the J gene TRBJ2-7; D possibly corresponds to TRBD2 (5 bases). The CDR3 has 15 amino acids. Germline-derived CDR1 and CDR2 are LNHNV and YYDKDF (reference sequence). The V end lost 5 bases, the J end lost 4 bases, and 18 bases lay between the germline ends. The CDR3 sequence is CATSGWGVLTYEQYF. The CDR3 DNA is TGTGCCACCAGCGGTTGGGGAGTTTTGACGTACGAGCAGTACTTC. The full variable domain, in which reference TRBV15 and TRBJ2-7 provide the parts outside the CDR3, is DAMVIQNPRYQVTQFGKPVTLSCSQTLNHNVMYWYQQKSSQAPKLLFHYYDKDFNNEADTPDNFQSRRPNTSFCFLDIRSPGLGDTAMYLCATSGWGVLTYEQYFGPGTRLTVT.

The V and J genes are TRBV7-3 and TRBJ2-5; a possible D gene is TRBD1 (6 bases). Germline V CDR1 and CDR2: SGHTA, FQGTGA. Trimming stripped 2 bases from V and 2 bases from J, with 15 bases between. This CDR3 has 16 residues. The CDR3 sequence is CASSLQGNRVQETQYF. Written as DNA, the CDR3 is TGTGCCAGCAGCTTACAGGGTAACAGGGTACAAGAGACCCAGTACTTC.

This rearrangement joins TRBV4-2 to TRBJ2-2, with no clear D. CDR3 length: 12 residues. Germline V gene lookup returns CDR1 LGHNA and CDR2 YNFKEQ. V gave up 4 bases and J gave up 5 bases, with 5 bases separating them. This CDR3 reads CASSRETGELFF. Written as DNA, the CDR3 is TGTGCCAGCAGCCGAGAAACCGGGGAGCTGTTTTTT.

J is TRBJ2-7 and V is TRBV18; unclear D gene. The V end lost 3 bases, the J end lost 0 bases, and 15 bases lay between the germline ends. The CDR3 is made up of 16 amino acids. The V gene's germline CDR1 is KGHSH and CDR2 LQKENI. CDR3: CASSPQESSYSYEQYF. The CDR3 coding sequence is TGTGCCAGCTCACCCCAGGAGTCCTCGTACTCCTACGAGCAGTACTTC.

This sequence joins TRBV5-1 and TRBJ2-7; 10 bases map to TRBD2. The V gene's germline CDR1 is SGHRS and CDR2 YFSETQ. This CDR3 spans 15 amino acids. With V trimmed by 5 bases and J by 7 bases, 12 bases remained unmatched. CDR3 coding DNA: TGCGCCAGCAGAAGGCTAGCGGGGGACCTCCTTGAGCAGTACTTC. Translation: CASRRLAGDLLEQYF.

The chain has TRBV7-6 and TRBJ2-2; unclear D gene. CDR3 size: 18 residues. CDR1 is SGHVS and CDR2 is FNYEAQ in the germline V gene. V lost 1 base and J 0 bases, leaving 15 bases between the germline ends. CDR3 bases: TGTGCCAGCAGCTTAGTTATCCGGACGGCCGCGAACACCGGGGAGCTGTTTTTT. It is translated as CASSLVIRTAANTGELFF.

The chain couples TRBV9 to TRBJ2-7; D not certain. The V and J ends lost 0 bases and 6 bases respectively, with 13 bases between them. Germline assignment: CDR1 SGDLS and CDR2 YYNGEE. This CDR3 is 14 amino acids long. CDR3 amino acids: CASSVDEGRSEQYF. The CDR3 coding sequence is TGTGCCAGCAGCGTAGATGAAGGTAGGAGCGAGCAGTACTTC.

Comments on this clone: Additional DNA sequences in this sample encode the identical CDR3. The rearrangement uses TRBV18 and TRBJ2-5; no reliable D call. This CDR3 contains 13 residues. In germline, CDR1 is KGHSH, CDR2 LQKENI. V lost 3 bases, J lost 4 bases, and 9 bases lay in between. The CDR3: CASSPLSGETQYF. CDR3 bases: TGTGCCAGCTCACCGCTTTCGGGAGAGACCCAGTACTTC.

This chain joins TRBV5-1 and TRBJ2-1; TRBD2 matches 11 bases. Germline V gene data show CDR1 as SGHRS and CDR2 as YFSETQ. This CDR3 has 17 amino acids. J was trimmed by 4 bases and V by 0 bases; bases with no gene match: 6. The CDR3 loop is CASSLDIAGGPYNEQFF. As DNA, the CDR3 is TGCGCCAGCAGCTTGGATATAGCGGGAGGGCCTTACAATGAGCAGTTCTTC.

The rearrangement links TRBV7-2 to TRBJ2-2; D remains unclear. In germline, CDR1 is SGHTA, CDR2 FQGNSA. Trimming left V 6 bases short and J 1 base short, with 9 bases between. The CDR3 spans 14 residues. The DNA of the CDR3 is TGTGCCAGCAGTAAAGACTGGAACACCGGGGAGCTGTTTTTT. This translates into CASSKDWNTGELFF.

The V gene is TRBV6-1, the J gene TRBJ2-1, with 10 bases aligning to TRBD1. The J segment lost 7 bases and the V segment lost 7 bases, leaving 4 bases of the junction unmatched. This CDR3 region has 13 residues. CDR1 is MNHNS, CDR2 SASEGT, per germline. This chain's CDR3 is CASNDRGRNEQFF. CDR3 DNA sequence: TGTGCCAGCAACGACAGGGGGCGTAATGAGCAGTTCTTC.

The rearrangement joins TRBV9 to TRBJ2-1; D is ambiguous. This CDR3 is 16 amino acids long. CDR1 is SGDLS, CDR2 YYNGEE, per germline. With 0 bases removed from V and 8 bases from J, the gap between germline ends came to 18 bases. CDR3 sequence reads: CASSVAGSRTADEQFF. CDR3 DNA: TGTGCCAGCAGCGTAGCAGGTAGTAGGACGGCCGATGAGCAGTTCTTC.

This chain uses TRBV18 with TRBJ2-7; TRBD1 matches 12 bases. This CDR3 contains 19 residues. CDR1 and CDR2 from the germline V gene are KGHSH and LQKENI. V gave up 1 base and J gave up 1 base; unmatched junction bases: 11. CDR3 sequence reads: CASSPLSSGTGGFSYEQYF. In nucleotides, the CDR3 is TGTGCCAGCTCACCACTATCCTCCGGGACAGGGGGCTTTTCCTACGAGCAGTACTTC.